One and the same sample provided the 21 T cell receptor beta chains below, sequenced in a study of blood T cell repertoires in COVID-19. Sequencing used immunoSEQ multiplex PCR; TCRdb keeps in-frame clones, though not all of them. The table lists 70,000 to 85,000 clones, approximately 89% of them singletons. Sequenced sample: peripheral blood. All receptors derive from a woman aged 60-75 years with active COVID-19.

This CDR3 reads CASSPGTVNTEAFF. In DNA form, the CDR3 reads TGCGCCAGCAGCCCAGGGACAGTGAACACTGAAGCTTTCTTT. The chain employs TRBV5-1 and TRBJ1-1; 7 positions agree with TRBD1. Per the germline V gene, CDR1 is SGHRS and CDR2 is YFSETQ. CDR3 length equals 14 residues. Unmatched junction bases numbered 3, after V lost 4 bases and J lost 0 bases.

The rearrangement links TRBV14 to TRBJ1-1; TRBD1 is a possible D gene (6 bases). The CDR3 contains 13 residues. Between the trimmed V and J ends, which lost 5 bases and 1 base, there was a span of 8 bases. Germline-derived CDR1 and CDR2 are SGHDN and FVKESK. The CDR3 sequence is CASSRGQNTEAFF. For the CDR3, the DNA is TGTGCCAGCAGCAGGGGACAGAACACTGAAGCTTTCTTT.

CDR3 protein: CASSVGERNTGELFF. The CDR3 region has the DNA TGTGCCAGCAGCGTCGGGGAACGTAACACCGGGGAGCTGTTTTTT. The V gene is TRBV9, the J gene TRBJ2-2; D is possibly TRBD2 (5 bases). The CDR3 is 15 residues long. Trimming took 2 bases from V and 2 from J, leaving 10 bases between them. CDR1 and CDR2 from the germline V gene are SGDLS and YYNGEE.

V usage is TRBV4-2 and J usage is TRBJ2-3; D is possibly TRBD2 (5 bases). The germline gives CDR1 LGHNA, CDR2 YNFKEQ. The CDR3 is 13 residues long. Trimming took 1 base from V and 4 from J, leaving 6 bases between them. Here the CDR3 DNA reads TGTGCCAGCAGCCAAGTAGCGTCAGATACGCAGTATTTT. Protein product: CASSQVASDTQYF.

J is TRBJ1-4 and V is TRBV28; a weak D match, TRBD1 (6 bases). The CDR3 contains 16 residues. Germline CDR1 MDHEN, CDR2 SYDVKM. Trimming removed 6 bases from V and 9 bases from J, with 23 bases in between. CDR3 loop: CASSPSYTGQSKKLFF. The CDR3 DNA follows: TGTGCCAGCAGCCCCAGTTACACAGGACAGTCGAAAAAACTGTTTTTT.

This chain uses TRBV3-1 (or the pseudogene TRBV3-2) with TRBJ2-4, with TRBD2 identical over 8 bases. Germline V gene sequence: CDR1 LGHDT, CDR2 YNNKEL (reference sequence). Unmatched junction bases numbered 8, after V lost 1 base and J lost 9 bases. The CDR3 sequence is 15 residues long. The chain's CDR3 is CASSQVPARGGIQYF. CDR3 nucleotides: TGTGCCAGCAGCCAAGTCCCAGCCCGGGGGGGCATTCAGTACTTC.

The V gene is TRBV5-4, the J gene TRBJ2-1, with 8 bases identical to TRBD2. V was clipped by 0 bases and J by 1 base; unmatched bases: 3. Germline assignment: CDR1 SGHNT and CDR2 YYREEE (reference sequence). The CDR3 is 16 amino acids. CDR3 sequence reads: CASSLGSGMSYNEQFF. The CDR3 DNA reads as TGTGCCAGCAGCTTGGGTAGCGGGATGTCCTACAATGAGCAGTTCTTC.

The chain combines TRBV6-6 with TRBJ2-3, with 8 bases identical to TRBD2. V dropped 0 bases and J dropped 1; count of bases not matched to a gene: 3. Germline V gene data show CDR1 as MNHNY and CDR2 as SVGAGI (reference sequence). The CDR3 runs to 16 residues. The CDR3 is CASSYSAGGGTDTQYF. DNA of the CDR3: TGTGCCAGCAGTTACTCGGCGGGGGGCGGCACAGATACGCAGTATTTT.

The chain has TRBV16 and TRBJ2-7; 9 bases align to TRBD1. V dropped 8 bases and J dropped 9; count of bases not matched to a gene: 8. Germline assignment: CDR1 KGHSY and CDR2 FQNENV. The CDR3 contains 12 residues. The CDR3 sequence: CASSGTGFSQYF. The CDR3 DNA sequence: TGTGCCAGCTCCGGGACAGGGTTTTCGCAGTACTTC.

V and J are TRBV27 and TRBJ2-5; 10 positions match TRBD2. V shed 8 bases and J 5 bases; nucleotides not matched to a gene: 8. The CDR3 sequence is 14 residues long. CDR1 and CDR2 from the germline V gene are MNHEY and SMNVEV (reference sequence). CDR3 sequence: CASQLAGPAETQYF. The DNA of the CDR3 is TGTGCCAGCCAACTAGCGGGACCCGCGGAGACCCAGTACTTC.

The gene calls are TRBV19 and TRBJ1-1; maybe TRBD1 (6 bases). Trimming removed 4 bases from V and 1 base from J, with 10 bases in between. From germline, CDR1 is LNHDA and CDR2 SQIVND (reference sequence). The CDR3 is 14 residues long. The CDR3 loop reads CASSTGEGNTEAFF. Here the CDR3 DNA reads TGTGCCAGTAGTACAGGGGAAGGGAACACTGAAGCTTTCTTT.

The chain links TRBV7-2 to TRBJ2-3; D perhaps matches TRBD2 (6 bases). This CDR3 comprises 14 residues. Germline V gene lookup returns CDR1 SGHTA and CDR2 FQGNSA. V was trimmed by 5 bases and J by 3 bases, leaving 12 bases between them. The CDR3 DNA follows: TGTGCCAGCAGCCCGAGGGCGGGGACAGATACGCAGTATTTT. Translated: CASSPRAGTDTQYF. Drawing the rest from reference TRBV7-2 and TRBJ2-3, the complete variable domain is GAGVSQSPSNKVTEKGKDVELRCDPISGHTALYWYRQSLGQGLEFLIYFQGNSAPDKSGLPSDRFSAERTGGSVSTLTIQRTQQEDSAVYLCASSPRAGTDTQYFGPGTRLTVL.

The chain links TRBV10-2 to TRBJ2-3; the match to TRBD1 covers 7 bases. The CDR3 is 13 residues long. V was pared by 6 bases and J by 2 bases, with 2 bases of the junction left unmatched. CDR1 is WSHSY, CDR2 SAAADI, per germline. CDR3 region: CASRGQNTDTQYF. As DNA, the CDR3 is TGCGCCAGCAGGGGACAGAACACAGATACGCAGTATTTT.

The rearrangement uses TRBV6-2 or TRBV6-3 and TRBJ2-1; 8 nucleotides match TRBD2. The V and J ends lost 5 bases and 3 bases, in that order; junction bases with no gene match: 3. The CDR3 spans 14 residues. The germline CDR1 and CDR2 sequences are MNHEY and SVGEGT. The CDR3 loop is CASSRSGSYNEQFF. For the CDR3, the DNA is TGTGCCAGCAGTAGAAGCGGGAGCTACAATGAGCAGTTCTTC.

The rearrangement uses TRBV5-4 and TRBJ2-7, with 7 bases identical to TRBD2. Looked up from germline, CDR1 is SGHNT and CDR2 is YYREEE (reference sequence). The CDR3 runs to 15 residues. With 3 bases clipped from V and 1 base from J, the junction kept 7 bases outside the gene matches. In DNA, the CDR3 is TGTGCCAGCAGCTCCCAGCGGGGAAAATCCTACGAGCAGTACTTC. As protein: CASSSQRGKSYEQYF.

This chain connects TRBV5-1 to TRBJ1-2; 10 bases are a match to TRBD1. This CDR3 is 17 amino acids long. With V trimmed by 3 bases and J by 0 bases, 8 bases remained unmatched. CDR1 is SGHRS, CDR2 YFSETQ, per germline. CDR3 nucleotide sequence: TGCGCCAGCAGCTCCAAGCTTGGACAGGGGGCTAACTATGGCTACACCTTC. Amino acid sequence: CASSSKLGQGANYGYTF. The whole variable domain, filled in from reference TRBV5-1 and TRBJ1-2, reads KAGVTQTPRYLIKTRGQQVTLSCSPISGHRSVSWYQQTPGQGLQFLFEYFSETQRNKGNFPGRFSGRQFSNSRSEMNVSTLELGDSALYLCASSSKLGQGANYGYTFGSGTRLTVV.

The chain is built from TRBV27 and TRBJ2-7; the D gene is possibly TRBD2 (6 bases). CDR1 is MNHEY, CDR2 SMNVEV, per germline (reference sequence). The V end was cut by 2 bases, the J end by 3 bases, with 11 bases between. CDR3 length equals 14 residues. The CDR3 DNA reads TGTGCCAGCAGTTTAATGGGGGGTATCTACGAGCAGTACTTC. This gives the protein CASSLMGGIYEQYF.

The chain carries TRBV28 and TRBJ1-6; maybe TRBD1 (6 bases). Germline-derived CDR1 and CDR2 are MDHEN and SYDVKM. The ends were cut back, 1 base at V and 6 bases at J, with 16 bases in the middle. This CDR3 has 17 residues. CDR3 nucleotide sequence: TGTGCCAGCAGTTTATTGGCCCCCGGACAGTTTAATTCACCCCTCCACTTT. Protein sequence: CASSLLAPGQFNSPLHF.

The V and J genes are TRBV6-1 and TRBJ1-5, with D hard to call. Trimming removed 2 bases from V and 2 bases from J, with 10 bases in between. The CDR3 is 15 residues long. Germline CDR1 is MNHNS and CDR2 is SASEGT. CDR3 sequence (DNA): TGTGCCAGCAGTGAATATCGGGGAGGCAATCAGCCCCAGCATTTT. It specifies CASSEYRGGNQPQHF.

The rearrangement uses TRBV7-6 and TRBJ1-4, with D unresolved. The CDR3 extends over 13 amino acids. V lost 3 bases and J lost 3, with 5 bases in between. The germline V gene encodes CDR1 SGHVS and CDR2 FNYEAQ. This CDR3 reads CASSFRANEKLFF. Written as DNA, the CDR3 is TGTGCCAGCAGCTTTCGAGCTAATGAAAAACTGTTTTTT.

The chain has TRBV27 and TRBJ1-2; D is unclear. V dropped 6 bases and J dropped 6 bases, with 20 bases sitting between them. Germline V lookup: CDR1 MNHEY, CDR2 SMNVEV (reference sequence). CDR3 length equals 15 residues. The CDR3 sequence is CASRQTVHWANGYTF. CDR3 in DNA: TGTGCCAGCAGACAAACAGTTCACTGGGCCAATGGCTACACCTTC.